The 17 T cell receptor beta chains given below trace back to one sample, sequenced in a study of cytomegalovirus exposure and HLA in healthy donors (dated by TCRdb to between 2016 and 2019). The method was the immunoSEQ multiplex PCR assay. For the multiplex PCR, a mixture combining 60 forward primers for TCR Vbeta segments and 13 reverse primers for TCR Jbeta segments was used. The table comes from immuneACCESS by way of TCRdb, which keeps in-frame sequences with V and J called. Part of the clones is missing from these tables; in studies checked, under half for an unresolved V gene and the rest for unknown reasons. A total of over 100,000 clones appear in this sample, roughly 69% of them only once. About 2% of the sample is in the top ten clones. Sequenced: PBMCs. The origin of the receptors is a human donor in good health.

The chain links TRBV19 to TRBJ2-3; D uncertain. The CDR3 runs 13 residues. CDR1 is LNHDA and CDR2 is SQIVND in the germline V gene (reference sequence). Trimming cost V 4 bases and J 6 bases, with 11 bases left between them. As DNA, the CDR3 is TGTGCCAGTAGTAAGCAGGAAGTGGATACGCAGTATTTT. Translation gives CASSKQEVDTQYF.

CDR3 protein: CASNPGSLYYGYTF. The CDR3 bases are TGTGCCAGCAACCCGGGGAGCCTATACTATGGCTACACCTTC. This chain links TRBV5-6 with TRBJ1-2; D is undetermined. Deletions cut 6 bases from V and 3 bases from J, with 15 bases between. This CDR3 contains 14 residues. Germline loops: CDR1 SGHDT, CDR2 YYEEEE.

The gene calls are TRBV5-1 and TRBJ2-2; the match to TRBD2 covers 10 bases. The CDR3 is made up of 18 amino acids. Germline trimming cut 1 base from V and 3 bases from J; bases unmatched to any gene: 9. Germline loops: CDR1 SGHRS, CDR2 YFSETQ. The CDR3 is CASSLWVTSGRYTGELFF. The CDR3 coding sequence is TGCGCCAGCAGCTTGTGGGTGACTAGCGGGCGTTACACCGGGGAGCTGTTTTTT. Complete variable domain (other parts from reference TRBV5-1 and TRBJ2-2): KAGVTQTPRYLIKTRGQQVTLSCSPISGHRSVSWYQQTPGQGLQFLFEYFSETQRNKGNFPGRFSGRQFSNSRSEMNVSTLELGDSALYLCASSLWVTSGRYTGELFFGEGSRLTVL.

This clone was seen just once. The rearrangement uses TRBV2 and TRBJ2-7; the D gene is possibly TRBD1 (5 bases). This CDR3 is built from 15 residues. The germline gives CDR1 SNHLY, CDR2 FYNNEI. V was pared by 4 bases and J by 0 bases, with 13 bases between. The CDR3 here is CASSGRQLSSYEQYF. CDR3 coding DNA: TGTGCCAGCAGTGGCCGACAGTTGAGCTCCTACGAGCAGTACTTC. The whole variable domain, filled in from reference TRBV2 and TRBJ2-7, reads EPEVTQTPSHQVTQMGQEVILRCVPISNHLYFYWYRQILGQKVEFLVSFYNNEISEKSEIFDDQFSVERPDGSNFTLKIRSTKLEDSAMYFCASSGRQLSSYEQYFGPGTRLTVT.

The rearrangement uses TRBV10-3 and TRBJ1-1; D is undetermined. Trimming stripped 4 bases from V and 5 bases from J, with 14 bases between. Looked up from germline, CDR1 is ENHRY and CDR2 is SYGVKD. This CDR3 is built from 14 residues. Here the CDR3 DNA reads TGTGCCATCAGTGTTGGATACTCGGGAACTGAAGCTTTCTTT. It specifies CAISVGYSGTEAFF.

The J gene is TRBJ1-2, the V gene TRBV6-5, with TRBD1 as a possible D gene (6 bases). V was clipped by 3 bases and J by 4 bases, with 15 bases between them. CDR3 length: 15 amino acids. Looked up from germline, CDR1 is MNHEY and CDR2 is SVGAGI. Here the CDR3 reads CASSYGVGTTYGYTF. The CDR3 region has the DNA TGTGCCAGCAGTTATGGCGTGGGGACAACCTATGGCTACACCTTC.

V and J are TRBV4-2 and TRBJ2-2; 9 bases map to TRBD2. The CDR3 is 16 residues long. CDR1 is LGHNA, CDR2 YNFKEQ, per germline. V lost 0 bases, J lost 6 bases, and 5 bases stayed unmatched. The CDR3 protein is CASSQDGSGRSGELFF. CDR3 bases: TGTGCCAGCAGCCAAGATGGTAGCGGGAGATCCGGGGAGCTGTTTTTT.

This chain connects TRBV14 to TRBJ2-2, with no clear D. From germline, CDR1 is SGHDN and CDR2 FVKESK. V gave up 0 bases and J gave up 6 bases, with 5 bases separating them. CDR3 length: 13 residues. The CDR3 spells CASSQDLAGELFF. CDR3 DNA sequence: TGTGCCAGCAGCCAAGATTTAGCCGGGGAGCTGTTTTTT.

The V call is TRBV30, the J call TRBJ2-1; 10 nucleotides match TRBD2. V was pared by 2 bases and J by 10 bases, with 8 bases of the junction left unmatched. The CDR3 is 14 residues long. Germline CDR1 and CDR2: GTSNPN and SVGIG (reference sequence). CDR3 in amino acids: CAWSIGTSVLEQFF. For the CDR3, the DNA is TGTGCCTGGAGTATTGGGACTAGCGTCCTCGAGCAGTTCTTC.

The gene calls are TRBV27 and TRBJ2-7, with TRBD2 as a possible D gene (5 bases). This CDR3 region has 17 residues. The germline V and J ends were trimmed by 3 bases and 2 bases, with 20 bases remaining between them. Germline V gene sequence: CDR1 MNHEY, CDR2 SMNVEV (reference sequence). CDR3 protein: CASSFSVDERRAYEQYF. The CDR3 DNA is TGTGCCAGCAGTTTTAGCGTAGATGAGCGGAGAGCCTACGAGCAGTACTTC.

The rearrangement links TRBV5-6 to TRBJ2-1; perhaps TRBD2 as D (5 bases). The CDR3 runs to 12 residues. Germline values: CDR1 SGHDT, CDR2 YYEEEE. Trimming took 4 bases from V and 10 from J, leaving 12 bases between them. This CDR3 is CASSPSGREQFF. In DNA, the CDR3 is TGTGCCAGCAGCCCAAGCGGAAGGGAGCAGTTCTTC.

The chain employs TRBV2 and TRBJ2-3, with a tentative D call TRBD2 (5 bases). CDR1 and CDR2 (germline): SNHLY, FYNNEI. The CDR3 has 16 amino acids. Trimming took off 6 bases at V and 0 bases at J, with 16 bases between the two ends. In nucleotides, the CDR3 is TGTGCCAGCAGGGGTAGTTTCCGGGGTAGCACAGATACGCAGTATTTT. As protein: CASRGSFRGSTDTQYF.

The chain has TRBV9 and TRBJ1-1; weak D call: TRBD1 (5 bases). This CDR3 is built from 13 residues. The V end was cut by 4 bases, the J end by 5 bases, with 12 bases between. Germline values: CDR1 SGDLS, CDR2 YYNGEE. CDR3 in amino acids: CASSQGGWTEAFF. CDR3 coding DNA: TGTGCCAGCAGCCAGGGTGGGTGGACTGAAGCTTTCTTT.

The rearrangement uses TRBV30 and TRBJ1-2, with TRBD1 identical over 11 bases. This CDR3 has 14 amino acids. Germline V gene sequence: CDR1 GTSNPN, CDR2 SVGIG (reference sequence). V trimming: 4 bases; J trimming: 14 bases; junction bases outside the gene matches: 15. CDR3 sequence: CAWTPGQGASGRTF. The DNA for the CDR3 is TGTGCCTGGACCCCCGGACAGGGGGCTTCGGGTAGGACCTTC.

This clone was seen more than once but under ten times. The chain employs TRBV27 and TRBJ2-3; D possibly corresponds to TRBD1 (5 bases). This CDR3 comprises 15 residues. CDR1 and CDR2 from the germline V gene are MNHEY and SMNVEV (reference sequence). V shed 2 bases and J shed 3 bases, with 12 bases lying between them. This CDR3 reads CASSLTGIATDTQYF. The CDR3 DNA follows: TGTGCCAGCAGTTTAACAGGTATCGCGACAGATACGCAGTATTTT.

This clone showed up just once. A junction end diverges from the germline sequence, so it may reflect a read error. The chain employs TRBV7-7 and TRBJ2-2; 7 nucleotides agree with TRBD1. CDR1 and CDR2 (germline): SSHAT, FNYEAQ (reference sequence). The CDR3 spans 16 residues. For the CDR3, the DNA is TGTGCTAGCAGCTTAACCCCAACAGGGGCCGGCGGGGAGCTGTTTTTT. As protein: CASSLTPTGAGGELFF.

This clone was detected a few times. The CDR3 region is CASSYTSGREETQYF. CDR3 DNA sequence: TGTGCCAGCAGTTACACTAGCGGGAGGGAAGAGACCCAGTACTTC. This chain connects TRBV6-5 to TRBJ2-5; 13 positions agree with TRBD2. Germline loops: CDR1 MNHEY, CDR2 SVGAGI. The junction had 0 bases not matched to a gene; V was cut back by 2 bases and J by 3 bases. The CDR3 consists of 15 residues.